The 16 T cell receptor beta chains given below trace back to one sample, sequenced in a study of blood T cell repertoires in COVID-19 (dated by TCRdb to the early 2020s). The library relied on the immunoSEQ multiplex PCR assay. TCRdb limited this immuneACCESS table to in-frame rearrangements with V and J called. A share of clones is missing; checked studies link under half to unresolved V genes, and the rest is unexplained. The sample contains some 250,000 clones, approximately 90% of them found a single time. About 9.3% of the sample goes to the ten largest clones. Sequencing was done on a sample of PBMCs or T cells enriched from blood (not recorded which). The receptors originated from a man aged 35 to 55 who had recovered from COVID-19.

V gene TRBV27 combines with J gene TRBJ1-1; TRBD1 matches at 12 bases. The CDR3 consists of 20 residues. Germline CDR1 and CDR2: MNHEY and SMNVEV (reference sequence). After removal of 3 bases from V and 0 bases from J, the junction contained 14 bases not matched to a gene. CDR3 in amino acids: CASSFNLRDRGLGVNTEAFF. The CDR3 region has the DNA TGTGCCAGCAGTTTTAATCTCCGGGACAGGGGGCTTGGGGTGAACACTGAAGCTTTCTTT.

This chain links TRBV6-2 or TRBV6-3 with TRBJ2-5; 9 nucleotides line up with TRBD2. The CDR3 runs 16 residues. V dropped 0 bases and J dropped 5; count of bases not matched to a gene: 7. The germline gives CDR1 MNHEY, CDR2 SVGEGT. CDR3: CASSYSEAGGWETQYF. CDR3 sequence (DNA): TGTGCCAGCAGTTACTCGGAAGCGGGAGGTTGGGAGACCCAGTACTTC.

This clone was found once. J is TRBJ1-1 and V is TRBV7-9; no definite D call. The V gene lost 6 bases and the J gene lost 1 base, with 15 bases spanning the gap. This CDR3 region has 15 residues. Germline CDR1 and CDR2: SEHNR and FQNEAQ (reference sequence). CDR3 coding DNA: TGTGCCAGCAGAGATCCGAGTATTGAGAACACTGAAGCTTTCTTT. This translates into CASRDPSIENTEAFF.

This clone showed up just once. This chain connects TRBV6-5 to TRBJ2-5; 7 positions agree with TRBD1. With 4 bases clipped from V and 4 bases from J, the junction kept 9 bases outside the gene matches. The CDR3 covers 15 residues. Germline V gene data show CDR1 as MNHEY and CDR2 as SVGAGI. The CDR3 sequence is CASSSQGKRRETQYF. CDR3 DNA sequence: TGTGCCAGCAGTTCACAGGGGAAGCGGAGAGAGACCCAGTACTTC.

This chain links TRBV29-1 with TRBJ2-3; D is uncertain. This CDR3 has 14 residues. In germline, CDR1 is SQVTM, CDR2 ANQGSEA. The V end was cut by 5 bases, the J end by 0 bases, with 12 bases between. CDR3 bases: TGCAGCGTTTGGGCAGGCGCCAGCACAGATACGCAGTATTTT. Its translation is CSVWAGASTDTQYF.

J is TRBJ2-7 and V is TRBV6-5; a possible D gene is TRBD2 (6 bases). The CDR3 is 15 amino acids. Germline V gene lookup returns CDR1 MNHEY and CDR2 SVGAGI. Trimming left V 2 bases short and J 3 bases short, with 14 bases between. The CDR3 reads CASSYDGTVGYEQYF. CDR3 nucleotide sequence: TGTGCCAGCAGTTACGACGGGACTGTTGGCTACGAGCAGTACTTC.

The genes are TRBV25-1 and TRBJ2-7; the match to TRBD2 covers 7 bases. The CDR3 totals 12 residues. Germline-derived CDR1 and CDR2 are MGHDK and SYGVNS. V gave up 5 bases and J gave up 12 bases; unmatched junction bases: 10. CDR3 amino acids: CASSPLGGIWYF. The CDR3 coding sequence is TGTGCCAGCAGTCCACTGGGAGGGATCTGGTACTTC.

CDR3 region: CASSVGGRMNNEQFF. In nucleotides, the CDR3 is TGTGCCAGCAGCGTGGGGGGGAGGATGAACAATGAGCAGTTCTTC. This sequence joins TRBV9 and TRBJ2-1; 7 bases map to TRBD2. The CDR3 is 15 residues long. The V and J ends lost 2 bases and 5 bases, in that order; junction bases with no gene match: 7. Per germline, CDR1 SGDLS and CDR2 YYNGEE.

The CDR3 nucleotides are TGTGCCAGCAGCGTCGACAGGGTTAATTCACCCCTCCACTTT. Translation gives CASSVDRVNSPLHF. V is TRBV6-4 and J is TRBJ1-6; 7 nucleotides align to TRBD1. Germline V lookup: CDR1 MRHNA, CDR2 SNTAGT. V shed 6 bases, J shed 6 bases, and the junction held 5 bases outside the gene matches. The CDR3 consists of 14 residues.

This clone came up a few times. The rearrangement joins TRBV27 to TRBJ2-1, with D tentatively TRBD1 (7 bases). Trimming took off 6 bases at V and 6 bases at J, with 18 bases between the two ends. This CDR3 contains 15 residues. Germline V CDR1 and CDR2: MNHEY, SMNVEV (reference sequence). CDR3 region: CASSGGGLYGNEQFF. CDR3 in DNA: TGTGCCAGCAGCGGAGGGGGCCTCTACGGCAATGAGCAGTTCTTC.

The chain couples TRBV4-3 to TRBJ2-1; TRBD2 matches at 7 bases. Germline V gene sequence: CDR1 LGHNA, CDR2 YSLEER. This CDR3 comprises 16 residues. The V segment lost 4 bases and the J segment 2 bases; nucleotides outside the gene matches: 8. The CDR3 DNA is TGCGCCAGCAGCCGAGCACTAGCGTCCCCCTACAATGAGCAGTTCTTC. Amino acids: CASSRALASPYNEQFF.

This rearrangement joins TRBV6-6 to TRBJ2-2, with D maybe TRBD2 (5 bases). V lost 7 bases and J lost 7, with 10 bases in between. CDR3 length: 12 residues. Per germline, CDR1 MNHNY and CDR2 SVGAGI (reference sequence). CDR3 bases: TGTGCCAGCAAACTCGAGGGCGGGGAGCTGTTTTTT. It codes for CASKLEGGELFF.

The chain has TRBV18 and TRBJ2-7; D might be TRBD2 (5 bases). The germline V gene has CDR1 KGHSH and CDR2 LQKENI. The CDR3 sequence is 18 residues long. V lost 3 bases and J lost 1, with 22 bases in between. The CDR3 protein is CASSPRVYENRGSYEQYF. CDR3 nucleotide sequence: TGTGCCAGCTCACCCCGGGTATATGAGAACCGGGGATCCTACGAGCAGTACTTC. Based on the CDR3 plus reference TRBV18 and TRBJ2-7, the full variable domain is NAGVMQNPRHLVRRRGQEARLRCSPMKGHSHVYWYRQLPEEGLKFMVYLQKENIIDESGMPKERFSAEFPKEGPSILRIQQVVRGDSAAYFCASSPRVYENRGSYEQYFGPGTRLTVT.

The V gene is TRBV11-2, the J gene TRBJ2-3, with TRBD2 matching over 8 bases. The CDR3 consists of 17 residues. V lost 2 bases and J lost 3; bases outside the gene matches: 10. Germline values: CDR1 SGHAT, CDR2 FQNNGV. The CDR3 here is CASSLSVRGGRTDTQYF. The CDR3 region has the DNA TGTGCCAGCAGCTTAAGTGTACGGGGGGGCAGGACAGATACGCAGTATTTT.

Concerning this clone itself: A junction boundary mismatches the germline segment, possibly from a read error. V and J are TRBV19 and TRBJ2-2; TRBD1 matches 10 bases. The CDR3 runs 16 residues. Germline loops: CDR1 LNHDA, CDR2 SQIVND (reference sequence). The CDR3 sequence is CASSVDRGRNTGELFF. The CDR3 nucleotides read TGTGCCAGTAGTGTAGACAGGGGGCGGAACACCGGGGAGCTGTTTTTT. The variable domain in full, with the rest retrieved from reference TRBV19 and TRBJ2-2, is DGGITQSPKYLFRKEGQNVTLSCEQNLNHDAMYWYRQDPGQGLRLIYYSQIVNDFQKGDIAEGYSVSREKKESFPLTVTSAQKNPTAFYLCASSVDRGRNTGELFFGEGSRLTVL.

CDR3 bases: TGTGCCAGCAGCAGGACTATCCGGAGTGATGAGCAGTTCTTC. Amino acids: CASSRTIRSDEQFF. The chain carries TRBV7-8 and TRBJ2-1, with D perhaps TRBD2 (6 bases). The V gene lost 5 bases and the J gene lost 8 bases, with 16 bases spanning the gap. The CDR3 has 14 residues. Germline assignment: CDR1 SGHVS and CDR2 FQNEAQ.